This T cell receptor (beta chain) was obtained from a study of blood T cell repertoires in COVID-19. The overall study: Sources were T cells, B-cell-depleted T cells, or PBMCs; the material itself was cDNA or gDNA.

Germline loops: CDR1 ENHRY, CDR2 SYGVKD. V dropped 0 bases and J dropped 8 bases, with 8 bases sitting between them. This CDR3 comprises 14 residues. This table comes from immunoSEQ multiplex PCR, and its TCRdb copy is limited to in-frame clones, with some not included. The table records 100,000 to 150,000 clones, about 88% of them present only once. The sequence was obtained from a woman of 80 years or more with acute or convalescent COVID-19. The V gene is TRBV10-3, the J gene TRBJ1-6, with TRBD1 as a possible D gene (5 bases). Material: peripheral blood. CDR3 sequence reads: CAISESQDYSPLHF. In DNA form, the CDR3 reads TGTGCCATCAGTGAGTCACAGGATTATTCACCCCTCCACTTT.